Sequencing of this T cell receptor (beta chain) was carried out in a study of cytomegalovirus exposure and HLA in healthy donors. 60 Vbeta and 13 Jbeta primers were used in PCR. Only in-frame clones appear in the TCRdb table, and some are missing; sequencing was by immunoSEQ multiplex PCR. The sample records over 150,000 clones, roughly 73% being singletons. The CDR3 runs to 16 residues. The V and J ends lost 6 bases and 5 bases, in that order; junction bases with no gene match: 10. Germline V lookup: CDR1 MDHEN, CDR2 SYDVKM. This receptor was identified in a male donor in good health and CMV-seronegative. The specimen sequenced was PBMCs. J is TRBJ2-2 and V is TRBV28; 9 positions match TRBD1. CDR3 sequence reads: CASRRDRAIRTGELFF. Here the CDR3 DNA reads TGTGCCAGCAGGCGGGACAGGGCTATAAGAACCGGGGAGCTGTTTTTT.